This TCR beta chain was identified in a study of blood T cell repertoires in COVID-19. Generated by immunoSEQ multiplex PCR, the TCRdb table keeps only in-frame clones and is missing some. The sample records approximately 220,000 clones, roughly 84% being singletons. The J segment lost 5 bases and the V segment lost 7 bases, leaving 8 bases of the junction unmatched. The germline CDR1 and CDR2 sequences are SEHNR and FQNEAQ (reference sequence). This CDR3 region has 15 residues. V gene TRBV7-9 combines with J gene TRBJ1-6; the match to TRBD1 covers 7 bases. The TCR originated in a middle-aged woman who had recovered from COVID-19. The sequenced sample was PBMCs or T cells enriched from blood (not recorded which). CDR3 sequence: CASTEGDSHNSPLHF. In DNA, the CDR3 is TGTGCCAGCACCGAGGGGGACAGTCATAATTCACCCCTCCACTTT.